This TCR beta chain was identified during a study of blood T cell repertoires in COVID-19. Study overall: From the United States, Italy and Spain came samples of acute and convalescent COVID-19. PBMCs, B-cell-depleted T cells, or T cells provided the cDNA or gDNA that made up the material.

V lost 6 bases to trimming and J lost 0 bases; unmatched junction nucleotides: 4. The CDR3 spans 15 residues. The germline V gene encodes CDR1 MNHEY and CDR2 SMNVEV (reference sequence). Per the study methods: Estimation of nucleated cell counts relied on the amplification of reference gene primers. Produced via immunoSEQ multiplex PCR; TCRdb's table is partial and in-frame only. Clone size and the V and J calls come from that table; the DNA yielded D and trimming. The sample has 220,000 or so clones; around 81% are singletons. The sample was peripheral blood. This clonotype was sampled from a woman aged 65 to 85 with acute or convalescent COVID-19. The chain is built from TRBV27 and TRBJ2-2; 7 bases are shared with TRBD2. CDR3 residues: CASRVLAPNTGELFF. CDR3 sequence (DNA): TGTGCCAGCAGGGTACTAGCGCCGAACACCGGGGAGCTGTTTTTT.